The rows below give T cell receptor beta chains drawn from one sample of a study of low-dose radiotherapy and immunotherapy resistance in tumors. TCRdb ran MiXCR on the reads and lists one entry per CDR3 protein. This table has about 100,000 distinct CDR3 sequences, around 20% appearing once. The sequencing here drew on PBMCs, taken after low-dose radiotherapy plus immunotherapy. The receptors originated from a male donor with prostate cancer. The CDR3 runs from the conserved cysteine through the conserved F or W. D genes are given only for firm matches. Part of the rows lack a size; the others show once, few, many or a class for expanded clones.

clone size: few; V gene: TRBV12-5; D gene: TRBD1; J gene: TRBJ1-4; CDR3 length: 15; CDR3 DNA: TGTGCTAGTGCCCCGACCGGGACAGAAAATGAAAAACTGTTTTTT; CDR3 protein: CASAPTGTENEKLFF
clone size: -; V gene: TRBV6-2/TRBV6-3; D gene: -; J gene: TRBJ1-5; CDR3 length: 11; CDR3 DNA: TGTGCCAGCAGTCAGGGACTACCCCAGCATTTT; CDR3 protein: CASSQGLPQHF
clone size: many; V gene: TRBV11-1; D gene: -; J gene: TRBJ2-7; CDR3 length: 12; CDR3 DNA: TGTGCCAGCAGCATGCTACGCCCGGAGCAGTACTTC; CDR3 protein: CASSMLRPEQYF
clone size: few; V gene: TRBV7-8; D gene: TRBD1; J gene: TRBJ2-4; CDR3 length: 16; CDR3 DNA: TGTGCCAGCAGCTCAATAATGGGGACAGGGGGACACATTCAGTACTTC; CDR3 protein: CASSSIMGTGGHIQYF
clone size: many; V gene: TRBV5-1; D gene: -; J gene: TRBJ2-3; CDR3 length: 14; CDR3 DNA: TGCGCCAGCAGCTTGGAAGTTCGCGGAGATACGCAGTATTTT; CDR3 protein: CASSLEVRGDTQYF
clone size: few; V gene: TRBV27; D gene: TRBD1; J gene: TRBJ2-7; CDR3 length: 15; CDR3 DNA: TGTGCCAGCAGAGAACGACAGGGGGGATCCTACGAGCAGTACTTC; CDR3 protein: CASRERQGGSYEQYF
clone size: few; V gene: TRBV9; D gene: -; J gene: TRBJ2-5; CDR3 length: 18; CDR3 DNA: TGTGCCAGCAGCGCTAGTGGGGCCCTGGGCGGATACCAAGAGACCCAGTACTTC; CDR3 protein: CASSASGALGGYQETQYF
clone size: few; V gene: TRBV6-2/TRBV6-3; D gene: TRBD2; J gene: TRBJ2-1; CDR3 length: 12; CDR3 DNA: TGTGCCGTGGGGGGGGAGTACAATGAGCAGTTCTTC; CDR3 protein: CAVGGEYNEQFF
clone size: many; V gene: TRBV27; D gene: -; J gene: TRBJ1-1; CDR3 length: 14; CDR3 DNA: TGTGCCAGCAGAGAGGGCCCAGAGTTCAGAGCGTCTTTCTTT; CDR3 protein: CASREGPEFRASFF
clone size: many; V gene: TRBV29-1; D gene: TRBD1; J gene: TRBJ1-2; CDR3 length: 14; CDR3 DNA: TGCAGCGTGGGGACAGGGGGGATCGCATATGGCTACACCTTC; CDR3 protein: CSVGTGGIAYGYTF
clone size: many; V gene: TRBV4-1; D gene: -; J gene: TRBJ1-2; CDR3 length: 15; CDR3 DNA: TGCGCCAGCAGCCAAGTGGGGGGATATAACTATGGCTACACCTTC; CDR3 protein: CASSQVGGYNYGYTF
clone size: many; V gene: TRBV20-1; D gene: TRBD2; J gene: TRBJ2-2; CDR3 length: 16; CDR3 DNA: TGCAGTGCTAGAATCCCGGGACTAGTGTCGGCCGGGGAGCTGTTTTTT; CDR3 protein: CSARIPGLVSAGELFF
clone size: many; V gene: TRBV14; D gene: TRBD2; J gene: TRBJ2-5; CDR3 length: 15; CDR3 DNA: TGTGCCAGCAGCCCGGGACTAGCGCGTATAGAGACCCAGTACTTC; CDR3 protein: CASSPGLARIETQYF
clone size: many; V gene: TRBV14; D gene: TRBD1; J gene: TRBJ2-5; CDR3 length: 15; CDR3 DNA: TGTGCCAGCAGCCTCGGACAGGACTTCTGGGAGACCCAGTACTTC; CDR3 protein: CASSLGQDFWETQYF
clone size: many; V gene: TRBV5-1; D gene: TRBD2; J gene: TRBJ2-1; CDR3 length: 15; CDR3 DNA: TGCGCCAGCAGCTTGCCTAGCGGAGATTACAATGAGCAGTTCTTC; CDR3 protein: CASSLPSGDYNEQFF
clone size: -; V gene: TRBV5-1; D gene: -; J gene: TRBJ2-7; CDR3 length: 15; CDR3 DNA: TGCGCCAGCAGCATTGGGCCGCTCGGCCTGGGGGAGCAGTACTTC; CDR3 protein: CASSIGPLGLGEQYF
clone size: many; V gene: TRBV19; D gene: -; J gene: TRBJ1-2; CDR3 length: 13; CDR3 DNA: TGTGCCAGTAGTAGAGCAGGGTCCTATGGCTACACCTTC; CDR3 protein: CASSRAGSYGYTF
clone size: many; V gene: TRBV5-1; D gene: TRBD2; J gene: TRBJ2-1; CDR3 length: 16; CDR3 DNA: TGCGCCAGCAGCCCTGGAGGGACTAGTCTTGTCTATGAGCAGTTCTTC; CDR3 protein: CASSPGGTSLVYEQFF
clone size: -; V gene: TRBV6-1; D gene: -; J gene: TRBJ1-1; CDR3 length: 13; CDR3 DNA: TGTGCCAGCAGTGAAACCGGAAACACTGAAGCTTTCTTT; CDR3 protein: CASSETGNTEAFF
clone size: many; V gene: TRBV29-1; D gene: -; J gene: TRBJ2-5; CDR3 length: 13; CDR3 DNA: TGCAGCGCCCCGTTAGGGGGACGGGAGACCCAGTACTTC; CDR3 protein: CSAPLGGRETQYF
clone size: many; V gene: TRBV19; D gene: TRBD1; J gene: TRBJ2-5; CDR3 length: 13; CDR3 DNA: TGTGCCAGTAGTATGACAGGGTTGGAGACCCAGTACTTC; CDR3 protein: CASSMTGLETQYF
clone size: few; V gene: TRBV18; D gene: -; J gene: TRBJ2-7; CDR3 length: 13; CDR3 DNA: TGTGCCAGCTCACCACGGGACCCCTACGAGCAGTACTTC; CDR3 protein: CASSPRDPYEQYF
clone size: many; V gene: TRBV3-1; D gene: -; J gene: TRBJ1-1; CDR3 length: 15; CDR3 DNA: TGTGCCAGCAGCCCAAGACAGTCCCCGAACACTGAAGCTTTCTTT; CDR3 protein: CASSPRQSPNTEAFF
clone size: once; V gene: TRBV18; D gene: TRBD1; J gene: TRBJ1-2; CDR3 length: 14; CDR3 DNA: TGTGCCAGCTCACCACCGGGACAGGGGGCGAGCTACACCTTC; CDR3 protein: CASSPPGQGASYTF
clone size: few; V gene: TRBV20-1; D gene: -; J gene: TRBJ2-7; CDR3 length: 13; CDR3 DNA: TGCAGTGCTGGAACAACACTGCCGGGCGAGCAGTACTTC; CDR3 protein: CSAGTTLPGEQYF
clone size: few; V gene: TRBV5-1; D gene: TRBD2; J gene: TRBJ2-3; CDR3 length: 15; CDR3 DNA: TGCGCCAGCAGCTTCGTAGCGGGGGCCCCAGATACGCAGTATTTT; CDR3 protein: CASSFVAGAPDTQYF
clone size: many; V gene: TRBV20-1; D gene: TRBD1; J gene: TRBJ2-5; CDR3 length: 14; CDR3 DNA: TGCAGTGCTAGCAGCCTTACAGGGGTAGAGACCCAGTACTTC; CDR3 protein: CSASSLTGVETQYF
clone size: few; V gene: TRBV19; D gene: TRBD2; J gene: TRBJ2-1; CDR3 length: 16; CDR3 DNA: TGTGCCAGTAGTCGGAGGGAAGCGGGGGGTAGGAATGAGCAGTTCTTC; CDR3 protein: CASSRREAGGRNEQFF
clone size: many; V gene: TRBV5-1; D gene: TRBD1; J gene: TRBJ2-6; CDR3 length: 16; CDR3 DNA: TGCGCCAGCAGCCTCGGACAGGGGGCTGGGGCCAACGTCCTGACTTTC; CDR3 protein: CASSLGQGAGANVLTF
clone size: -; V gene: TRBV6-5; D gene: -; J gene: TRBJ2-1; CDR3 length: 12; CDR3 DNA: TGTGCCAGCAGTGGCGGCTCCTACGAGCAGTTCTTC; CDR3 protein: CASSGGSYEQFF
clone size: many; V gene: TRBV19; D gene: TRBD2; J gene: TRBJ2-2; CDR3 length: 15; CDR3 DNA: TGTGCCAGTAGTATAAGGACTAGCGGCACCGGGGAGCTGTTTTTT; CDR3 protein: CASSIRTSGTGELFF
clone size: -; V gene: TRBV28; D gene: TRBD2; J gene: TRBJ2-5; CDR3 length: 14; CDR3 DNA: TGTGCCAGCAAAAGCGGGGGGGCACGAGAGACCCAGTACTTC; CDR3 protein: CASKSGGARETQYF
clone size: many; V gene: TRBV29-1; D gene: -; J gene: TRBJ1-1; CDR3 length: 12; CDR3 DNA: TGCAGCGTTGTGCCTTCGCTGACTGAAGCTTTCTTT; CDR3 protein: CSVVPSLTEAFF
clone size: few; V gene: TRBV20-1; D gene: TRBD2; J gene: TRBJ2-7; CDR3 length: 14; CDR3 DNA: TGCAGTGCTCGGGGGGGGACTATCTCCTACGAGCAGTACTTC; CDR3 protein: CSARGGTISYEQYF
clone size: many; V gene: TRBV18; D gene: TRBD2; J gene: TRBJ2-1; CDR3 length: 13; CDR3 DNA: TGTGCCAGCTCACGGGACTACCACAATGAGCAGTTCTTC; CDR3 protein: CASSRDYHNEQFF
clone size: many; V gene: TRBV7-2; D gene: TRBD2; J gene: TRBJ2-2; CDR3 length: 17; CDR3 DNA: TGTGCCAGCAGCTTAGATCGGTTCGCGGGGGGGCCCGGGGAGCTGTTTTTT; CDR3 protein: CASSLDRFAGGPGELFF
clone size: many; V gene: TRBV19; D gene: TRBD2; J gene: TRBJ2-5; CDR3 length: 15; CDR3 DNA: TGTGCCAGTAGTCATCTAGCGGGGTCCCGGGAGACCCAGTACTTC; CDR3 protein: CASSHLAGSRETQYF
clone size: many; V gene: TRBV10-3; D gene: -; J gene: TRBJ2-5; CDR3 length: 15; CDR3 DNA: TGTGCCATCAGTGAGTCGATAGGGGCTGGAGAGACCCAGTACTTC; CDR3 protein: CAISESIGAGETQYF
clone size: many; V gene: TRBV20-1; D gene: -; J gene: TRBJ1-1; CDR3 length: 10; CDR3 DNA: TGCAGTGCTAGAAACACTGAAGCTTTCTTT; CDR3 protein: CSARNTEAFF
clone size: many; V gene: TRBV7-9; D gene: -; J gene: TRBJ2-5; CDR3 length: 15; CDR3 DNA: TGTGCCAGCAGCTTAGCGGCGACAGCTCAAGAGACCCAGTACTTC; CDR3 protein: CASSLAATAQETQYF
clone size: many; V gene: TRBV20-1; D gene: -; J gene: TRBJ1-3; CDR3 length: 16; CDR3 DNA: TGCAGTGCTAGAAGACCTAATGAGGGATTTGGAAACACCATATATTTT; CDR3 protein: CSARRPNEGFGNTIYF
clone size: many; V gene: TRBV7-2; D gene: -; J gene: TRBJ2-6; CDR3 length: 13; CDR3 DNA: TGTGCCCAGGGTGGGGCTGGGGCCAACGTCCTGACTTTC; CDR3 protein: CAQGGAGANVLTF
clone size: many; V gene: TRBV4-2; D gene: -; J gene: TRBJ1-4; CDR3 length: 15; CDR3 DNA: TGTGCCAGCAGCCAAGTGCACTCAACTAATGAAAAACTGTTTTTT; CDR3 protein: CASSQVHSTNEKLFF
clone size: -; V gene: TRBV4-1; D gene: -; J gene: TRBJ2-6; CDR3 length: 14; CDR3 DNA: TGCGCCAGCAGCCAAGAGGAGAGAGCCAGCGTCCTGACTTTC; CDR3 protein: CASSQEERASVLTF
clone size: many; V gene: TRBV5-1; D gene: -; J gene: TRBJ2-7; CDR3 length: 15; CDR3 DNA: TGCGCCAGCAGCTTGGATGCGGACAAGACCTACGAGCAGTACTTC; CDR3 protein: CASSLDADKTYEQYF
clone size: -; V gene: TRBV5-1; D gene: TRBD2; J gene: TRBJ2-5; CDR3 length: 15; CDR3 DNA: TGCGCCAGCAGCCCCACTAGCGGAGAACAAGAGACCCAGTACTTC; CDR3 protein: CASSPTSGEQETQYF
clone size: many; V gene: TRBV4-1; D gene: -; J gene: TRBJ1-1; CDR3 length: 17; CDR3 DNA: TGCGCCAGCAGCCAAGGGGCTCCGGGGGCGAAGAACACTGAAGCTTTCTTT; CDR3 protein: CASSQGAPGAKNTEAFF
clone size: many; V gene: TRBV5-1; D gene: TRBD2; J gene: TRBJ2-7; CDR3 length: 14; CDR3 DNA: TGCGCCAGCAGCTTGAATGCGGGGGGGCGCGAGCAGTACTTC; CDR3 protein: CASSLNAGGREQYF
clone size: -; V gene: TRBV6-2/TRBV6-3; D gene: -; J gene: TRBJ2-7; CDR3 length: 14; CDR3 DNA: TGTGCCAGCAGTAGCCTGGGCCAACTCTACGAGCAGTACTTC; CDR3 protein: CASSSLGQLYEQYF
clone size: few; V gene: TRBV7-7; D gene: -; J gene: TRBJ2-3; CDR3 length: 13; CDR3 DNA: TGTGCTAGCAGCTTAGTTGACACAGATACGCAGTATTTT; CDR3 protein: CASSLVDTDTQYF
clone size: many; V gene: TRBV3-1; D gene: TRBD1; J gene: TRBJ1-1; CDR3 length: 16; CDR3 DNA: TGTGCCAGCAGCCCCGAAAAGACAGGGGCGAACACTGAAGCTTTCTTT; CDR3 protein: CASSPEKTGANTEAFF
clone size: -; V gene: TRBV14; D gene: -; J gene: TRBJ2-7; CDR3 length: 18; CDR3 DNA: TGTGCCAGCAGCCAGTACAGCAGCCAGTACAGGGACGGCTACGAGCAGTACTTC; CDR3 protein: CASSQYSSQYRDGYEQYF
clone size: -; V gene: TRBV4-2; D gene: TRBD2; J gene: TRBJ2-1; CDR3 length: 15; CDR3 DNA: TGTGCCAGCAGCCGGTCGGGACTAGAGATGAATGAGCAGTTCTTC; CDR3 protein: CASSRSGLEMNEQFF
clone size: many; V gene: TRBV11-2; D gene: TRBD2; J gene: TRBJ2-3; CDR3 length: 16; CDR3 DNA: TGTGCCAGCACCCTAGCGGGGGGGCTAAGCACAGATACGCAGTATTTT; CDR3 protein: CASTLAGGLSTDTQYF
clone size: -; V gene: TRBV12-3/TRBV12-4; D gene: TRBD2; J gene: TRBJ2-5; CDR3 length: 13; CDR3 DNA: TGTGCCAGCGGTCCAACGGGGGGAGAGACCCAGTACTTC; CDR3 protein: CASGPTGGETQYF
clone size: few; V gene: TRBV5-1; D gene: -; J gene: TRBJ2-3; CDR3 length: 12; CDR3 DNA: TGCGCCAGCAGCCCTGCGGGGGATACGCAGTATTTT; CDR3 protein: CASSPAGDTQYF
clone size: many; V gene: TRBV30; D gene: -; J gene: TRBJ2-7; CDR3 length: 13; CDR3 DNA: TGTGCCTGGAGTGCTGGCAGGACATACGAGCAGTACTTC; CDR3 protein: CAWSAGRTYEQYF
clone size: -; V gene: TRBV6-1; D gene: -; J gene: TRBJ2-1; CDR3 length: 15; CDR3 DNA: TGTGCCAGCAGTGAATCCTGGAGCTCCTACAATGAGCAGTTCTTC; CDR3 protein: CASSESWSSYNEQFF
clone size: many; V gene: TRBV28; D gene: -; J gene: TRBJ1-1; CDR3 length: 14; CDR3 DNA: TGTGCCAGCAGTTTAGGGTCAGGGGCCCGCGAAGCTTTCTTT; CDR3 protein: CASSLGSGAREAFF